Listed below are T cell receptor beta chains from one sample, sequenced in a study of technical replicates of blood from a few donors. Some clones are missing from TCRdb's copy, which holds only in-frame ones; the method was immunoSEQ multiplex PCR. The sample holds some 80,000 clones, under 97% seen once. Sequencing was performed on T cells isolated from PBMCs. The receptors come from a human donor in good health. Each CDR3 is given with its conserved first and last residue.

V gene: TRBV21-1
J gene: TRBJ1-4
CDR3 protein: CASGGTVCEKLFF

V gene: TRBV6-5
J gene: TRBJ2-7
CDR3 protein: CASSYSSFRGKYEQYF

V gene: TRBV21-1
J gene: TRBJ2-7
CDR3 protein: CATLGGRGYGEQYF

V gene: TRBV6-1
J gene: TRBJ2-5
CDR3 protein: CASSGTSGTQETQYF

V gene: TRBV28
J gene: TRBJ2-1
CDR3 protein: CASRLRRNEQFF

V gene: TRBV19
J gene: TRBJ1-2
CDR3 protein: CASSTSIDSNYGYTF

V gene: TRBV9
J gene: TRBJ2-7
CDR3 protein: CASSVGGSYEQYF

V gene: TRBV27
J gene: TRBJ2-2
CDR3 protein: CASSFREGGELFF

V gene: TRBV2
J gene: TRBJ1-5
CDR3 protein: CASQDSFGNQPQHF

V gene: TRBV7-2
J gene: TRBJ2-2
CDR3 protein: CASSSERERTGELFF

V gene: TRBV30
J gene: TRBJ1-5
CDR3 protein: CAWSPDRDQPQHF

V gene: TRBV30
J gene: TRBJ1-3
CDR3 protein: CAWSGGAGGNTIYF

V gene: TRBV7-9
J gene: TRBJ1-5
CDR3 protein: CASSYGQAGKPQHF

V gene: TRBV29-1
J gene: TRBJ2-7
CDR3 protein: CSVGTAFYEQYF

V gene: TRBV6-1
J gene: TRBJ2-3
CDR3 protein: CASTSGRGGTDTQYF

V gene: TRBV5-1
J gene: TRBJ2-1
CDR3 protein: CASSGLAGGPTDEQFF

V gene: TRBV18
J gene: TRBJ2-5
CDR3 protein: CASSPPGTQETQYF

V gene: TRBV28
J gene: TRBJ2-7
CDR3 protein: CASSLTGGSYEQYF

V gene: TRBV4-1
J gene: TRBJ1-2
CDR3 protein: CASSQESGQVLYGYTF

V gene: TRBV4-1
J gene: TRBJ2-5
CDR3 protein: CASSSSLGVSETQYF

V gene: TRBV18
J gene: TRBJ2-1
CDR3 protein: CASSPDRNPLLGEQFF

V gene: TRBV9
J gene: TRBJ1-2
CDR3 protein: CASSFGTGYGYTF

V gene: TRBV4-3
J gene: TRBJ2-2
CDR3 protein: CASSQDPLAGTRGLFF

V gene: TRBV15
J gene: TRBJ1-3
CDR3 protein: CATSRDRTGGIGNTIYF

V gene: TRBV25-1
J gene: TRBJ2-3
CDR3 protein: CASSDRGRDTQYF

V gene: TRBV7-2
J gene: TRBJ2-7
CDR3 protein: CASSNPRDSYEQYF

V gene: TRBV6-5
J gene: TRBJ2-7
CDR3 protein: CASSWGQGALEQYF

V gene: TRBV29-1
J gene: TRBJ2-1
CDR3 protein: CSVEDRVYEQFF

V gene: TRBV27
J gene: TRBJ1-2
CDR3 protein: CASLPPNSNYGYTF

V gene: TRBV5-1
J gene: TRBJ2-3
CDR3 protein: CASSGTSGSVPDTQYF

V gene: TRBV11-3
J gene: TRBJ1-1
CDR3 protein: CASSLGAGRNTEAFF

V gene: TRBV27
J gene: TRBJ1-3
CDR3 protein: CASSLGPFGNTIYF

V gene: TRBV11-3
J gene: TRBJ2-1
CDR3 protein: CASGGRAYNEQFF

V gene: TRBV30
J gene: TRBJ1-2
CDR3 protein: CAWSGQISLRF

V gene: TRBV5-1
J gene: TRBJ1-1
CDR3 protein: CASSPDRRGTEAFF

V gene: TRBV5-1
J gene: TRBJ2-5
CDR3 protein: CASSTERDGKSWQETQYF

V gene: TRBV19
J gene: TRBJ1-1
CDR3 protein: CASSVRDRGRHTEAFF

V gene: TRBV9
J gene: TRBJ1-1
CDR3 protein: CASSEPGLQTDTEAFF

V gene: TRBV9
J gene: TRBJ1-2
CDR3 protein: CASSVGWETRYGYTF

V gene: TRBV11-2
J gene: TRBJ1-2
CDR3 protein: CASSYEGVYGYTF

V gene: TRBV9
J gene: TRBJ2-3
CDR3 protein: CASSSGQVSTDTQYF

V gene: TRBV29-1
J gene: TRBJ2-2
CDR3 protein: CSVAGRNGELFF

V gene: TRBV2
J gene: TRBJ2-3
CDR3 protein: CATALGREVDTQYF

V gene: TRBV27
J gene: TRBJ2-3
CDR3 protein: CASSFAGGSTDTQYF

V gene: TRBV4-1
J gene: TRBJ2-1
CDR3 protein: CASSPFVPGLAGEYEQFF